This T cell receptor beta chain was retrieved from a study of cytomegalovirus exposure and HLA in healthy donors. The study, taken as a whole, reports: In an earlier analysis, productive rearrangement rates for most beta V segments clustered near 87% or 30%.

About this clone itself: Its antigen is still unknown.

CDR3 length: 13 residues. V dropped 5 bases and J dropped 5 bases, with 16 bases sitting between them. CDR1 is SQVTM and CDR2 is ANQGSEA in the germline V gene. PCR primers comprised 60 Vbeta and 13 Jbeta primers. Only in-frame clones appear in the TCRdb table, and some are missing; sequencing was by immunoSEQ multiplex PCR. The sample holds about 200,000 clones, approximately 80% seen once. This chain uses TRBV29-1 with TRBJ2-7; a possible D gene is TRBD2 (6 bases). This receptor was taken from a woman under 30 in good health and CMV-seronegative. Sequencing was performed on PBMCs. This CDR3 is CSVLTGVKHEQYF. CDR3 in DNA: TGCAGCGTTTTAACGGGAGTAAAACACGAGCAGTACTTC.